The TCR beta chain under discussion was sequenced for a study of blood T cell repertoires in COVID-19. Study-level information: Samples taken during acute and convalescent COVID-19 were collected in the United States, Italy and Spain. T cells, B-cell-depleted T cells, or PBMCs provided the cDNA or gDNA that served as material.

Deletions cut 5 bases from V and 5 bases from J, with 10 bases between. The CDR3 covers 12 residues. Participants were aged about 18 to 90 years, lived in some 23 US areas, and enrolled virtually. In the original workflow: It was from reference gene primer amplification that nucleated cell counts were estimated. Method: immunoSEQ multiplex PCR; TCRdb's copy keeps in-frame clones and lacks some. V and J calls and clone size are as listed in that table; D and trimming were resolved from the DNA. This table has about 360,000 clones, around 90% appearing once. This chain connects TRBV12-3 or TRBV12-4 to TRBJ2-7, with a weak D call TRBD1 (5 bases). The sequenced material came from PBMCs or T cells enriched from blood (not recorded which). The source of this sequence is a woman between 40 and 50 years old with acute COVID-19. As DNA, the CDR3 is TGTGCCAGCAGTCCTACGACAGACGAGCAGTACTTC. As protein: CASSPTTDEQYF.